One sample yielded the 27 T cell receptor beta chains listed below, sequenced in a study of OX40 agonist ivuxolimab in advanced cancers. TCRdb keeps only in-frame clones here, not all; method: immunoSEQ multiplex PCR. In the table there are 150,000 to 190,000 clones, roughly 94% of which are singletons. Specimen: CD4+ or CD8+ T cells sorted from blood, collected in a trial of the OX40 agonist ivuxolimab. These receptor sequences come from an adult with an advanced solid tumor such as melanoma, head and neck, liver or kidney cancer.

The chain uses TRBV5-1 and TRBJ2-2; weak D call: TRBD2 (6 bases). Germline V CDR1 and CDR2: SGHRS, YFSETQ. The CDR3 spans 15 residues. Trimming removed 4 bases at V and 4 bases at J, with 14 bases between. CDR3 sequence reads: CASSPEGGSTGELFF. In DNA, the CDR3 is TGCGCCAGCAGCCCGGAGGGCGGATCCACCGGGGAGCTGTTTTTT.

Concerning this clone itself: This CDR3 is also generated by other DNA sequences in the sample. V is TRBV28 and J is TRBJ1-2, with 8 bases matching TRBD1. This CDR3 is 12 amino acids long. The V gene end was trimmed by 4 bases and the J gene end by 5 bases; junction bases not matched to a gene: 0. Germline-derived CDR1 and CDR2 are MDHEN and SYDVKM. CDR3 region: CASSWTGYGYTF. In nucleotides, the CDR3 is TGTGCCAGCAGTTGGACAGGGTATGGCTACACCTTC.

The rearrangement uses TRBV6-1 and TRBJ2-5; TRBD1 might be the D (6 bases). V was cut by 4 bases and J by 1 base, with 16 bases left in between. Germline CDR1 is MNHNS and CDR2 is SASEGT. The CDR3 contains 16 residues. CDR3 sequence reads: CASSGSGALGQETQYF. CDR3 sequence (DNA): TGTGCCAGCAGTGGTTCAGGGGCCCTAGGCCAAGAGACCCAGTACTTC.

The chain is built from TRBV18 and TRBJ1-1; 8 bases align to TRBD1. The V segment lost 3 bases and the J segment 1 base; nucleotides outside the gene matches: 4. Germline V gene lookup returns CDR1 KGHSH and CDR2 LQKENI. The length of the CDR3 is 15 residues. This CDR3 reads CASSPTGVWNTEAFF. The CDR3 coding sequence is TGTGCCAGCTCACCGACAGGGGTTTGGAACACTGAAGCTTTCTTT.

The V call is TRBV7-2, the J call TRBJ1-2; maybe TRBD1 (6 bases). This CDR3 is built from 13 residues. V lost 7 bases and J lost 8, with 17 bases in between. Germline CDR1 and CDR2: SGHTA and FQGNSA. The CDR3 region is CASIRGAPAGYTF. DNA of the CDR3: TGTGCCAGCATCCGGGGGGCCCCGGCGGGCTACACCTTC.

The chain has TRBV7-2 and TRBJ1-2; D ambiguous. CDR1 is SGHTA and CDR2 is FQGNSA in the germline V gene. This CDR3 contains 11 residues. V dropped 5 bases and J dropped 7 bases, with 8 bases sitting between them. The CDR3 bases are TGTGCCAGCAGCCTCATTCGTGGCTACACCTTC. As protein: CASSLIRGYTF.

The V gene is TRBV5-1, the J gene TRBJ1-1; D unresolved. Trimming removed 2 bases from V and 3 bases from J, with 11 bases in between. The CDR3 is made up of 14 amino acids. Germline V CDR1 and CDR2: SGHRS, YFSETQ. The CDR3 coding sequence is TGCGCCAGCAGCTTAGGCCAGGCGCACACTGAAGCTTTCTTT. This translates into CASSLGQAHTEAFF.

This chain connects TRBV20-1 to TRBJ2-1; D might be TRBD2 (6 bases). Germline V CDR1 and CDR2: DFQATT, SNEGSKA (reference sequence). Trimming cost V 8 bases and J 6 bases, with 11 bases left between them. The CDR3 sequence is 11 residues long. This chain's CDR3 is CSRGRSNEQFF. In DNA form, the CDR3 reads TGCAGTCGTGGGAGGAGCAATGAGCAGTTCTTC.

The rearrangement uses TRBV6-1 and TRBJ1-1, with no clear D. Trimming cost V 3 bases and J 1 base, with 12 bases left between them. CDR1 MNHNS and CDR2 SASEGT come from the germline V gene. This CDR3 is 15 amino acids long. DNA of the CDR3: TGTGCCAGCAGTGATGCCGGGTTGGGGAACACTGAAGCTTTCTTT. It specifies CASSDAGLGNTEAFF.

The chain is built from TRBV6-5 and TRBJ1-2; D is uncertain. Per germline, CDR1 MNHEY and CDR2 SVGAGI. CDR3 size: 14 residues. Trimming took off 7 bases at V and 4 bases at J, with 16 bases between the two ends. In nucleotides, the CDR3 is TGTGCCAGCAAGCCAACGGCTGGAGGCTATGGCTACACCTTC. Translating gives CASKPTAGGYGYTF.

This chain uses TRBV28 with TRBJ2-7, with D maybe TRBD1 (5 bases). The germline gives CDR1 MDHEN, CDR2 SYDVKM. The CDR3 covers 11 residues. Trimming took off 4 bases at V and 4 bases at J, with 5 bases between the two ends. The CDR3 here is CASSSGYEQYF. The CDR3, as DNA: TGTGCCAGCAGTTCAGGGTACGAGCAGTACTTC.

The J gene is TRBJ2-3, the V gene TRBV7-6; TRBD2 might be the D (6 bases). V was clipped by 3 bases and J by 2 bases, with 9 bases between them. This CDR3 spans 14 amino acids. CDR1 and CDR2 from the germline V gene are SGHVS and FNYEAQ. The CDR3, as DNA: TGTGCCAGCAGCTTCCGGAGGGACACAGATACGCAGTATTTT. Translated: CASSFRRDTDTQYF.

The chain recombines TRBV28 with TRBJ2-7; D remains unclear. V lost 3 bases to trimming and J lost 2 bases, with 8 bases between them. This CDR3 comprises 13 residues. Germline CDR1 and CDR2: MDHEN and SYDVKM. Written as DNA, the CDR3 is TGTGCCAGCAGTTTGAGAGTTCCCTACGAGCAGTACTTC. Translating it yields CASSLRVPYEQYF.

V gene TRBV7-8 combines with J gene TRBJ2-7; D gene uncertain. Germline values: CDR1 SGHVS, CDR2 FQNEAQ. The V gene lost 1 base and the J gene lost 3 bases, with 7 bases spanning the gap. CDR3 size: 13 residues. The CDR3 DNA reads as TGTGCCAGCAGCTTAGTCCTTGGCTACGAGCAGTACTTC. This translates into CASSLVLGYEQYF.

The chain carries TRBV19 and TRBJ2-7; the match to TRBD2 covers 7 bases. Unmatched junction bases numbered 9, after V lost 5 bases and J lost 2 bases. Looked up from germline, CDR1 is LNHDA and CDR2 is SQIVND (reference sequence). The CDR3 spans 15 residues. CDR3 sequence: CASSPLAKRPYEQYF. DNA for the CDR3: TGTGCCAGTAGTCCACTAGCGAAGCGCCCCTACGAGCAGTACTTC.

This clone was seen just once. The V call is TRBV5-4, the J call TRBJ2-1; no clear D gene. Germline values: CDR1 SGHNT, CDR2 YYREEE (reference sequence). Trimming removed 2 bases at V and 4 bases at J, with 1 base between. The CDR3 has 11 residues. CDR3 in amino acids: CASSFYNEQFF. CDR3 nucleotide sequence: TGTGCCAGCAGCTTTTACAATGAGCAGTTCTTC.

The V gene is TRBV7-8, the J gene TRBJ2-7, with D perhaps matching TRBD2 (6 bases). Germline lookup yields CDR1 SGHVS and CDR2 FQNEAQ. This CDR3 region has 15 residues. The V gene lost 5 bases and the J gene lost 2 bases, with 16 bases spanning the gap. The CDR3 DNA reads TGTGCCAGCAGCCCAAGTGCGGACTATCCCTACGAGCAGTACTTC. Translated, it gives CASSPSADYPYEQYF.

Note on this clone: One junction end does not reproduce the germline sequence, and a read error may be involved. The chain has TRBV5-1 and TRBJ2-5, with D uncertain. The CDR3 sequence is 13 residues long. Germline loops: CDR1 SGHRS, CDR2 YFSETQ. Written as DNA, the CDR3 is TGTGCCAGCAGCTTGGATGTCCAAGAGACCCAGTACTTC. This translates into CASSLDVQETQYF.

Concerning this clone: The junction does not match germline at one end; this may be a read error. CDR3 protein: CASSLASGETQYF. In DNA form, the CDR3 reads TGTGCTAGCAGCTTAGCTAGCGGGGAGACCCAGTACTTC. The chain has TRBV7-7 and TRBJ2-5; 8 bases are shared with TRBD2. CDR1 is SSHAT, CDR2 FNYEAQ, per germline (reference sequence). The CDR3 extends over 13 amino acids.

In this sample, this clone turned up once. V is TRBV9 and J is TRBJ2-3; perhaps D is TRBD1 or TRBD2 (6 bases each). The germline CDR1 and CDR2 sequences are SGDLS and YYNGEE. The CDR3 consists of 18 residues. Trimming removed 4 bases at V and 0 bases at J, with 21 bases between. Here the CDR3 reads CASSPRGRTHISTDTQYF. The CDR3 DNA reads TGTGCCAGCAGCCCCCGGGGGCGTACCCACATTAGCACAGATACGCAGTATTTT.

DNA of the CDR3: TGTGCCTGGAGTCCCATCGGACTAGCGACCTACAATGAGCAGTTCTTC. It encodes CAWSPIGLATYNEQFF. The chain carries TRBV30 and TRBJ2-1, with TRBD2 matching 9 bases. The V gene's germline CDR1 is GTSNPN and CDR2 SVGIG (reference sequence). This CDR3 has 16 residues. J gave up 2 bases and V 2 bases, and 7 bases lay outside the gene matches. Together with reference TRBV30 and TRBJ2-1, the CDR3 gives the full variable domain: SQTIHQWPATLVQPVGSPLSLECTVEGTSNPNLYWYRQAAGRGLQLLFYSVGIGQISSEVPQNLSASRPQDRQFILSSKKLLLSDSGFYLCAWSPIGLATYNEQFFGPGTRLTVL.

The gene calls are TRBV5-6 and TRBJ2-1; 12 bases are a match to TRBD2. Germline CDR1 is SGHDT and CDR2 is YYEEEE. The CDR3 spans 16 residues. Trimming at V came to 3 bases and at J to 6 bases, leaving 7 bases not matched to a gene. CDR3 sequence: CASSSRTSGMFNEQFF. CDR3 coding DNA: TGTGCCAGCAGCTCCCGGACTAGCGGGATGTTCAATGAGCAGTTCTTC.

This chain joins TRBV25-1 and TRBJ2-3; 13 bases are shared with TRBD2. Germline-derived CDR1 and CDR2 are MGHDK and SYGVNS. This CDR3 has 17 amino acids. Trimming removed 5 bases from V and 6 bases from J; junction bases left unmatched: 11. The CDR3 region is CASSFNRLAGGFDTQYF. CDR3 nucleotide sequence: TGTGCCAGCAGTTTCAACCGACTAGCGGGAGGATTCGATACGCAGTATTTT.

The V gene is TRBV5-6, the J gene TRBJ1-3, with 9 positions matching TRBD1. V dropped 4 bases and J dropped 5; count of bases not matched to a gene: 7. Germline V gene lookup returns CDR1 SGHDT and CDR2 YYEEEE. The CDR3 runs 15 residues. CDR3 coding DNA: TGTGCCAGCAGCCCAGGGACAGGGCTTAGAAACACCATATATTTT. The encoded protein is CASSPGTGLRNTIYF.

DNA of the CDR3: TGTGCCAGCAGCAAAGCTTTGGTAAATAACAGGCTTGGCTACACCTTC. The encoded protein is CASSKALVNNRLGYTF. The V gene is TRBV21-1, the J gene TRBJ1-2; the D call TRBD1 from the table was never checked on the DNA. TRBV21-1 is assigned pseudogene status. The CDR3 runs 16 residues.

This sequence joins TRBV9 and TRBJ1-2; unclear D gene. The CDR3 length is 17 residues. Trimming took off 0 bases at V and 2 bases at J, with 17 bases between the two ends. Germline V gene lookup returns CDR1 SGDLS and CDR2 YYNGEE. CDR3: CASSVGNAWEGNYGYTF. CDR3 coding DNA: TGTGCCAGCAGCGTAGGAAATGCGTGGGAGGGAAACTATGGCTACACCTTC.

This clone was recorded once. The chain employs TRBV5-6 and TRBJ1-2, with 12 bases identical to TRBD1. This CDR3 is built from 16 residues. V lost 4 bases and J lost 4; bases outside the gene matches: 8. Per germline, CDR1 SGHDT and CDR2 YYEEEE. CDR3 sequence: CASSRMGQGAVYGYTF. As DNA, the CDR3 is TGTGCCAGCAGCCGCATGGGACAGGGGGCAGTCTATGGCTACACCTTC.